This entry concerns a single TCR beta chain. This specimen comes from a study of control samples from healthy donors and cancer patients. The CDR3 is 13 residues long. V lost 3 bases to trimming and J lost 0 bases, with 6 bases between them. CDR1 KGHSH and CDR2 LQKENI come from the germline V gene. Some clones are missing from TCRdb's copy, which holds only in-frame ones; the method was immunoSEQ multiplex PCR. This table holds about 42,000 clones, around four fifths found once. The chain uses TRBV18 and TRBJ2-7, with D perhaps matching TRBD1 or TRBD2 (5 bases each). The clonotype originates from a man between 60 and 75 years old in good health. Specimen: blood. In nucleotides, the CDR3 is TGTGCCAGCTCACCCGGGGCCTCCTACGAGCAGTACTTC. Translated, it gives CASSPGASYEQYF.